This T cell receptor (beta chain) originates from a study of cytomegalovirus exposure and HLA in healthy donors. Germline V gene sequence: CDR1 MNHNY, CDR2 SVGAGI (reference sequence). V was cut by 1 base and J by 0 bases, with 9 bases left in between. This CDR3 is 15 amino acids long. TCRdb keeps only in-frame clones here, not all; method: immunoSEQ multiplex PCR. Of about 65,000 clones in the sample, around 92% were seen once. What was sequenced was PBMCs. The V and J genes are TRBV6-6 and TRBJ1-1, with unresolved D. The TCR comes from a young woman in good health and CMV-seronegative. The CDR3 loop reads CASSYWVTLNTEAFF. The CDR3 DNA is TGTGCCAGCAGTTACTGGGTGACTTTGAACACTGAAGCTTTCTTT.